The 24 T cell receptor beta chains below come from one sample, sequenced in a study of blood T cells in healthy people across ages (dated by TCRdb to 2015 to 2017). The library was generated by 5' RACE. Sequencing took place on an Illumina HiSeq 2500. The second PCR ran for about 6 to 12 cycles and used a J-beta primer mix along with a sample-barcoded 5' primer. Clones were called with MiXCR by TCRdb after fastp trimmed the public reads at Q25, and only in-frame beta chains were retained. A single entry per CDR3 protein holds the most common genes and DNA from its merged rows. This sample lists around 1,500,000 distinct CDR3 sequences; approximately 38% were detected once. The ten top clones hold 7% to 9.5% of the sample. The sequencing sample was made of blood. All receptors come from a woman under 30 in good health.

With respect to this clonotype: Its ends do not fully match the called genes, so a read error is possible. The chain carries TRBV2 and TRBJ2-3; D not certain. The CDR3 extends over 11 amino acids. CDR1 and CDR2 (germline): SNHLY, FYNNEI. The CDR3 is CASRTPDAQYF. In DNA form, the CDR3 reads TGTGCCAGCAGAACTCCAGATGCGCAGTATTTT.

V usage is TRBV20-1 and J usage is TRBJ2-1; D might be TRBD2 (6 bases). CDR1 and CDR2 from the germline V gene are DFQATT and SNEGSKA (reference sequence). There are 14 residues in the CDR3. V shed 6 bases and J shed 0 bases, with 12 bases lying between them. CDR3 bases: TGCAGTGCAACCGCCGGGAGCTCCTACAATGAGCAGTTCTTC. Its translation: CSATAGSSYNEQFF.

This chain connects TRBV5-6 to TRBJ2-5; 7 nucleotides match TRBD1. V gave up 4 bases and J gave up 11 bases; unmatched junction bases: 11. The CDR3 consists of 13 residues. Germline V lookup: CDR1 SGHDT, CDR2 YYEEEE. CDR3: CASSGNRGNEQYF. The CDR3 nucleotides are TGTGCCAGCAGCGGGAACAGGGGCAATGAGCAGTACTTC.

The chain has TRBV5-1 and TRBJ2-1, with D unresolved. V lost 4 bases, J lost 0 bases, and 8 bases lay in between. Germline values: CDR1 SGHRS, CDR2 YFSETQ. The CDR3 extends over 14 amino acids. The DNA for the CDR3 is TGCGCCAGCAGCCGTGAGAACTCCTACAATGAGCAGTTCTTC. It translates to CASSRENSYNEQFF.

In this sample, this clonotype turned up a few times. For the CDR3, the DNA is TGTGCCAGCACACGGACAGGGCCCTACTCTGGGGCCAACGTCCTGACTTTC. Protein sequence: CASTRTGPYSGANVLTF. The gene calls are TRBV6-2 or TRBV6-3 and TRBJ2-6; 8 bases agree with TRBD1. This CDR3 is 17 amino acids long. The V gene's germline CDR1 is MNHEY and CDR2 SVGEGT. V was clipped by 7 bases and J by 0 bases; unmatched bases: 8.

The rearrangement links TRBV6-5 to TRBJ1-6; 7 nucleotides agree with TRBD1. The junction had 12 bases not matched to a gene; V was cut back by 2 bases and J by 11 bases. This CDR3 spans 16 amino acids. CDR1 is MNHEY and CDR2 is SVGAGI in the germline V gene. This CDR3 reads CASSYPSTGFGAPLHF. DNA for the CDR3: TGTGCCAGCAGTTACCCCTCGACAGGGTTCGGAGCACCCCTCCACTTT.

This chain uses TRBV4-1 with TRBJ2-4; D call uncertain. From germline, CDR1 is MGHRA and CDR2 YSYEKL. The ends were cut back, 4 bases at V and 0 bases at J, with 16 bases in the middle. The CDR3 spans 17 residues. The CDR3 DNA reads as TGCGCCAGCAGCCTCGGAATGATCGGCATAGCCAAAAACATTCAGTACTTC. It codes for CASSLGMIGIAKNIQYF.

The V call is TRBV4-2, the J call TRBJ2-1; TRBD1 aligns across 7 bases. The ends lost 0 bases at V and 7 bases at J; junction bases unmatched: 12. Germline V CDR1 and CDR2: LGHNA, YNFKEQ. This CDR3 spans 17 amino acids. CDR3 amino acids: CASSQDSGQTSRNEQFF. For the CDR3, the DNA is TGTGCCAGCAGCCAAGATTCGGGACAGACCTCTCGTAATGAGCAGTTCTTC.

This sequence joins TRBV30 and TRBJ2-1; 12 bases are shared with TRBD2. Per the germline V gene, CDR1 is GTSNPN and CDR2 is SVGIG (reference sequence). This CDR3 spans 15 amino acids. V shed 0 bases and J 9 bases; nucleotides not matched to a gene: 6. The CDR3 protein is CAWSVGLAGGGEQFF. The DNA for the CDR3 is TGTGCCTGGAGTGTAGGCCTAGCGGGAGGGGGTGAGCAGTTCTTC.

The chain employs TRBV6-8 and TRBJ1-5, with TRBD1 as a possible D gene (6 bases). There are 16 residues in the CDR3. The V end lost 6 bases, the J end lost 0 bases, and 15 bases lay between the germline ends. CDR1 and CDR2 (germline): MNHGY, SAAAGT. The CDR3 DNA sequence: TGTGCCAGCAGCCCCGGGACAACCCATAGCAATCAGCCCCAGCATTTT. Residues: CASSPGTTHSNQPQHF.

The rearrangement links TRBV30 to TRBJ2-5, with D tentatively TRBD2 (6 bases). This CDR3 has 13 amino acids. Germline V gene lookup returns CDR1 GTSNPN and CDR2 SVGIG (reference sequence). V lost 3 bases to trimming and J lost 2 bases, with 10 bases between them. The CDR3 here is CAWSGDFQETQYF. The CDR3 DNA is TGTGCCTGGAGCGGGGACTTTCAAGAGACCCAGTACTTC.

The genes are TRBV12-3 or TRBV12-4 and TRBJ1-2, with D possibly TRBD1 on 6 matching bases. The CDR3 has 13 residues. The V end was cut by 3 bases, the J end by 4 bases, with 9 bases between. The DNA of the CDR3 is TGTGCCAGCAGTTTCGGCAGGGGCTATGGCTACACCTTC. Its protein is CASSFGRGYGYTF.

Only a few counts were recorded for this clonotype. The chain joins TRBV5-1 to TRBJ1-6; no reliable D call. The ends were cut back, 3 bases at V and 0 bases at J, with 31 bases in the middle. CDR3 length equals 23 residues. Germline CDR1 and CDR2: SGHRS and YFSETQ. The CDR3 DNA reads TGCGCCAGCAGCTCCCGGACCCAATTGAACTCTCCCGGTGGGAGCTCCTATAATTCACCCCTCCACTTT. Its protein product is CASSSRTQLNSPGGSSYNSPLHF.

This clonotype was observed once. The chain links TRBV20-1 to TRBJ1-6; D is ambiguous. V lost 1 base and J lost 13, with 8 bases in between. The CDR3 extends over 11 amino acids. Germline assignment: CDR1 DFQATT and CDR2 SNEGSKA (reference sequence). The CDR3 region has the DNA TGCAGTGCTAGAGTATTGGGTCCCCTCCACTTT. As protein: CSARVLGPLHF.

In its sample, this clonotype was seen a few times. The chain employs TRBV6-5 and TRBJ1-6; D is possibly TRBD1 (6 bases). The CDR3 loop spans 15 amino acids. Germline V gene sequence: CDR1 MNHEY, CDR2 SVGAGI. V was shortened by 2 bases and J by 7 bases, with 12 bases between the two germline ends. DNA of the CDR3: TGTGCCAGCAGTTACGGTCGAGGGGGGAATTCACCCCTCCACTTT. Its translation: CASSYGRGGNSPLHF.

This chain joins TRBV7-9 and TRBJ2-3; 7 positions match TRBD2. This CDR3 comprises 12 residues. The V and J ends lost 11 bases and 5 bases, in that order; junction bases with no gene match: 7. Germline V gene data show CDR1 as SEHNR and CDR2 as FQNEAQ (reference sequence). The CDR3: CALRGSLDTQYF. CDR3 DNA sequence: TGTGCCCTACGCGGGAGTTTAGATACGCAGTATTTT.

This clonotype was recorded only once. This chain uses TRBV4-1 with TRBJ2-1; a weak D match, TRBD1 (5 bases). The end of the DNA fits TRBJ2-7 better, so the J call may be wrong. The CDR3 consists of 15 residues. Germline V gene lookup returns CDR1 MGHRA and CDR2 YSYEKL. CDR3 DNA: TGCGCCAGCAGCCAAGTAGGGGTTTCCTACAATGAGCAGTACTTC. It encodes CASSQVGVSYNEQYF.

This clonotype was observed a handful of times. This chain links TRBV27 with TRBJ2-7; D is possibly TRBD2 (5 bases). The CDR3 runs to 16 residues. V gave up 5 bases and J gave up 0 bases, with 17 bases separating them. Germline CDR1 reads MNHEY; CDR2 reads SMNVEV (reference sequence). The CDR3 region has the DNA TGTGCCAGCAGTCCCGGACTCTATTTCGACTCCTACGAGCAGTACTTC. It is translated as CASSPGLYFDSYEQYF.

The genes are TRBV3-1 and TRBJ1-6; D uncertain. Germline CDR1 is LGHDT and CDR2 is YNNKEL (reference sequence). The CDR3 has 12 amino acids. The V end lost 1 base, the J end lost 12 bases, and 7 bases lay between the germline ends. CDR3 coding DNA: TGTGCCAGCAGCCAAGGAGAGGAACCCCTCCACTTT. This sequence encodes CASSQGEEPLHF.

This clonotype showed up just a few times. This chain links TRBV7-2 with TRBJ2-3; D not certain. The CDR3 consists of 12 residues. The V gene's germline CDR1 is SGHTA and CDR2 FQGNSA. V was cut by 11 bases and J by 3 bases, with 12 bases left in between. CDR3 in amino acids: CAVGRITDTQYF. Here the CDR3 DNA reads TGTGCCGTAGGGCGTATTACAGATACGCAGTATTTT.

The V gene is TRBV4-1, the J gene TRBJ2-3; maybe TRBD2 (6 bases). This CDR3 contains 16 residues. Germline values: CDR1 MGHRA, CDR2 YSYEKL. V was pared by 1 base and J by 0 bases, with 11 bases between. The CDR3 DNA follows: TGCGCCAGCAGCCAAGCCCGACTAGGTAGCACAGATACGCAGTATTTT. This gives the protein CASSQARLGSTDTQYF.

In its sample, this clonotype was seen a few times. In nucleotides, the CDR3 is TGTGCCAGCAGGAAACAGGGGTCGGGGGCCAACGTCCTGACTTTC. Residues: CASRKQGSGANVLTF. V gene TRBV12-3 or TRBV12-4 combines with J gene TRBJ2-6; 7 nucleotides align to TRBD1. The CDR3 contains 15 residues. V was pared by 6 bases and J by 4 bases, with 6 bases of the junction left unmatched.

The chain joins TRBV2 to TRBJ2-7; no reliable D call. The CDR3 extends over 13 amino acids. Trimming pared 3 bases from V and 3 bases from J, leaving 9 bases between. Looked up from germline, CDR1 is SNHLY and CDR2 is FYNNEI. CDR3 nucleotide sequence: TGTGCCAGCAGTGATGGGCTAGACTACGAGCAGTACTTC. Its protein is CASSDGLDYEQYF.

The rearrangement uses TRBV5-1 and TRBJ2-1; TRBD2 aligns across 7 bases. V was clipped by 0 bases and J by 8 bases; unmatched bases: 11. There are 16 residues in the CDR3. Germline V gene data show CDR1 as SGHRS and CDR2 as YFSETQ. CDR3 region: CASSLAGLVRGDEQFF. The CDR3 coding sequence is TGCGCCAGCAGCTTGGCCGGACTAGTACGAGGGGATGAGCAGTTCTTC.